The 21 T cell receptor beta chains given below trace back to one sample, sequenced in a study of blood T cell repertoires in COVID-19. Here immunoSEQ multiplex PCR was the method, and the copy in TCRdb shows in-frame clones only, minus some. The top ten clones hold under 1.2% of a sample with 300,000 to 350,000 clones, roughly 86% of them seen once. Sample: PBMCs or T cells enriched from blood (not recorded which). The receptor source for this set is a woman aged 25 to 39 who had been exposed to COVID-19.

This rearrangement joins TRBV6-1 to TRBJ2-7; TRBD2 might be the D (6 bases). V lost 3 bases and J lost 5, with 17 bases in between. CDR3 length equals 15 residues. The germline gives CDR1 MNHNS, CDR2 SASEGT. The CDR3 protein is CASSDAGTVSDEQYF. DNA for the CDR3: TGTGCCAGCAGTGACGCCGGGACTGTTTCGGACGAGCAGTACTTC.

The chain links TRBV10-3 to TRBJ1-3; TRBD1 aligns across 8 bases. Trimming cost V 6 bases and J 0 bases; bases outside gene matches: 4. CDR1 is ENHRY, CDR2 SYGVKD, per germline. There are 15 residues in the CDR3. The CDR3 nucleotides are TGTGCCATCAGCGCCGGGACAGGCTCTGGAAACACCATATATTTT. It encodes CAISAGTGSGNTIYF.

This CDR3 reads CASSIGPQVETQYF. The CDR3 DNA reads as TGTGCCAGTAGTATAGGGCCTCAGGTGGAGACCCAGTACTTC. This chain uses TRBV19 with TRBJ2-5, with D uncertain. Germline CDR1 is LNHDA and CDR2 is SQIVND (reference sequence). The CDR3 contains 14 residues. The V and J ends lost 1 base and 5 bases respectively, with 11 bases between them.

The count of this clone is one. The genes are TRBV10-3 and TRBJ2-7; 7 nucleotides line up with TRBD2. Germline V gives CDR1 ENHRY, CDR2 SYGVKD. Trimming removed 6 bases from V and 7 bases from J; junction bases left unmatched: 9. This CDR3 has 13 amino acids. The DNA for the CDR3 is TGTGCCATCAGAGGCACGGCAGCGGGGGAGCAGTACTTC. Protein: CAIRGTAAGEQYF.

The chain combines TRBV13 with TRBJ2-5; no firm D call. Germline assignment: CDR1 PRHDT and CDR2 FYEKMQ (reference sequence). The V and J ends lost 2 bases and 4 bases respectively, with 5 bases between them. The CDR3 is made up of 12 amino acids. The CDR3 bases are TGTGCCAGCAGCTTACCCGGAGAGACCCAGTACTTC. It encodes CASSLPGETQYF.

The J gene is TRBJ1-5, the V gene TRBV27; the D gene is possibly TRBD1 (6 bases). Germline-derived CDR1 and CDR2 are MNHEY and SMNVEV (reference sequence). V was cut by 6 bases and J by 2 bases, with 11 bases left in between. This CDR3 is built from 14 residues. The CDR3 DNA reads TGTGCCAGCAGGACCCCAGGGGGCAATCAGCCCCAGCATTTT. Translating it yields CASRTPGGNQPQHF.

This clone was recorded a few times. The V and J genes are TRBV5-1 and TRBJ1-1, with D maybe TRBD1 (6 bases). With 1 base removed from V and 0 bases from J, the gap between germline ends came to 10 bases. Germline values: CDR1 SGHRS, CDR2 YFSETQ. The CDR3 is 15 residues long. CDR3 residues: CASSLPPGVNTEAFF. The DNA for the CDR3 is TGCGCCAGCAGCTTGCCGCCAGGGGTGAACACTGAAGCTTTCTTT.

The gene calls are TRBV24-1 and TRBJ1-1; weak D call: TRBD1 (6 bases). V lost 4 bases and J lost 0, with 17 bases in between. Germline V gene data show CDR1 as KGHDR and CDR2 as SFDVKD. The CDR3 consists of 17 residues. CDR3 in amino acids: CATSEGTRLGMNTEAFF. In DNA, the CDR3 is TGTGCCACCAGTGAAGGGACACGGCTGGGGATGAACACTGAAGCTTTCTTT.

The rearrangement links TRBV5-1 to TRBJ2-7; D is possibly TRBD2 (5 bases). The CDR3 contains 13 residues. V was pared by 2 bases and J by 5 bases, with 11 bases between. Germline V gene data show CDR1 as SGHRS and CDR2 as YFSETQ. CDR3: CASSLASFDEQYF. The CDR3 nucleotides read TGCGCCAGCAGCTTAGCTAGCTTCGACGAGCAGTACTTC.

The V gene is TRBV3-1 (or the pseudogene TRBV3-2), the J gene TRBJ2-3; TRBD2 might be the D (6 bases). The CDR3 is 13 amino acids. The germline gives CDR1 LGHDT, CDR2 YNNKEL (reference sequence). The V end lost 3 bases, the J end lost 6 bases, and 10 bases lay between the germline ends. The CDR3: CASSQGGADTQYF. As DNA, the CDR3 is TGTGCCAGCAGCCAGGGGGGTGCGGATACGCAGTATTTT.

The chain carries TRBV5-1 and TRBJ2-7, with D tentatively TRBD1 (6 bases). The CDR3 spans 15 residues. Trimming took off 3 bases at V and 3 bases at J, with 16 bases between the two ends. Germline V lookup: CDR1 SGHRS, CDR2 YFSETQ. In DNA, the CDR3 is TGCGCCAGCAGCTACACACAGGGATGGAGCTACGAGCAGTACTTC. Encoded protein: CASSYTQGWSYEQYF.

The sample holds one count of this clone. The chain carries TRBV5-6 and TRBJ2-1; perhaps TRBD1 as D (6 bases). Germline lookup yields CDR1 SGHDT and CDR2 YYEEEE. Trimming removed 2 bases at V and 0 bases at J, with 12 bases between. The CDR3 has 16 amino acids. DNA for the CDR3: TGTGCCAGCAGCTTCCAGGGACAAAGCTCCTACAATGAGCAGTTCTTC. Protein: CASSFQGQSSYNEQFF.

V gene TRBV11-2 combines with J gene TRBJ2-4; D possibly corresponds to TRBD2 (5 bases). Germline lookup yields CDR1 SGHAT and CDR2 FQNNGV. Trimming took 7 bases from V and 8 from J, leaving 15 bases between them. CDR3 length: 13 residues. As DNA, the CDR3 is TGTGCCAGCACCGGCTGGGAGAGCCACATTCAGTACTTC. Residues: CASTGWESHIQYF.

The chain has TRBV9 and TRBJ2-2; TRBD2 aligns across 11 bases. The CDR3 is made up of 16 amino acids. Germline CDR1 is SGDLS and CDR2 is YYNGEE. V dropped 3 bases and J dropped 5; count of bases not matched to a gene: 6. The CDR3 protein is CASSAGTSGMTGELFF. CDR3 in DNA: TGTGCCAGCAGCGCCGGGACTAGCGGTATGACCGGGGAGCTGTTTTTT.

This clone was recorded only once. The chain has TRBV4-1 and TRBJ2-1; possible D gene TRBD2, 5 bases. With 1 base removed from V and 10 bases from J, the gap between germline ends came to 14 bases. The germline V gene has CDR1 MGHRA and CDR2 YSYEKL. The CDR3 sequence is 14 residues long. CDR3 region: CASSQGRETTEQFF. DNA for the CDR3: TGCGCCAGCAGCCAAGGTCGGGAAACTACGGAGCAGTTCTTC.

The J gene is TRBJ2-2, the V gene TRBV29-1, with D possibly being TRBD2 (7 bases). The V end lost 6 bases, the J end lost 1 base, and 21 bases lay between the germline ends. Germline V lookup: CDR1 SQVTM, CDR2 ANQGSEA. This CDR3 is built from 17 residues. The CDR3 coding sequence is TGCAGCGTAGGGGGAGGGTGGGCTAGCGGGAACACCGGGGAGCTGTTTTTT. It yields the protein CSVGGGWASGNTGELFF.

This clone showed up just a few times. This chain joins TRBV3-1 (or the pseudogene TRBV3-2) and TRBJ2-7; 7 bases agree with TRBD1. V lost 1 base to trimming and J lost 3 bases; unmatched junction nucleotides: 6. CDR3 length equals 15 residues. Germline values: CDR1 LGHDT, CDR2 YNNKEL (reference sequence). CDR3 in DNA: TGTGCCAGCAGCCAAGGGCTACAGGGGTTCTACGAGCAGTACTTC. Protein product: CASSQGLQGFYEQYF.

The V gene is TRBV7-9, the J gene TRBJ2-7, with no clear D. The CDR3 consists of 14 residues. The V end lost 5 bases, the J end lost 6 bases, and 17 bases lay between the germline ends. Germline CDR1 reads SEHNR; CDR2 reads FQNEAQ (reference sequence). CDR3 residues: CASSKPKLPSEQYF. DNA of the CDR3: TGTGCCAGCAGCAAACCGAAACTTCCTAGCGAGCAGTACTTC.

This sequence joins TRBV27 and TRBJ1-2; the D gene is possibly TRBD1 (6 bases). Looked up from germline, CDR1 is MNHEY and CDR2 is SMNVEV (reference sequence). The CDR3 totals 16 residues. V was trimmed by 2 bases and J by 0 bases, leaving 13 bases between them. CDR3 bases: TGTGCCAGCAGTTTAATCAGGGGAACCGCTAACTATGGCTACACCTTC. It translates to CASSLIRGTANYGYTF.

The chain's CDR3 is CAISESRTGHSNYGYTF. CDR3 nucleotide sequence: TGTGCCATCAGTGAGTCCCGAACGGGACACAGTAACTATGGCTACACCTTC. V is TRBV10-3 and J is TRBJ1-2, with D maybe TRBD1 (6 bases). The CDR3 covers 17 residues. The ends were cut back, 0 bases at V and 1 base at J, with 15 bases in the middle. Germline lookup yields CDR1 ENHRY and CDR2 SYGVKD.

This rearrangement joins TRBV11-2 to TRBJ2-7; 7 bases map to TRBD1. This CDR3 contains 13 residues. The J segment lost 2 bases and the V segment lost 6 bases, leaving 4 bases of the junction unmatched. Germline loops: CDR1 SGHAT, CDR2 FQNNGV. The CDR3 DNA reads as TGTGCCAGCAGTCAGGACAGGCCCTACGAGCAGTACTTC. It encodes CASSQDRPYEQYF.